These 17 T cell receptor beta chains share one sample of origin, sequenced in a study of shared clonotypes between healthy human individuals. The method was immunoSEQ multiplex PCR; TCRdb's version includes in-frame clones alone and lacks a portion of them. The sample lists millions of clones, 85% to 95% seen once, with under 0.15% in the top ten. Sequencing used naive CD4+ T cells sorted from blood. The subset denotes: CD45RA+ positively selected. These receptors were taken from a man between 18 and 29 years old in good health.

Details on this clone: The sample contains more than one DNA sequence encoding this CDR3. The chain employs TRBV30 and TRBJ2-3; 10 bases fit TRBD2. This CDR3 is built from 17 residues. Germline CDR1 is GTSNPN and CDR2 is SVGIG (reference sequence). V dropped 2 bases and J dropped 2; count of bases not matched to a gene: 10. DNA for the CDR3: TGTGCCTGGAGTCCGACTCGGACTAGCGGATACACAGATACGCAGTATTTT. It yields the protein CAWSPTRTSGYTDTQYF.

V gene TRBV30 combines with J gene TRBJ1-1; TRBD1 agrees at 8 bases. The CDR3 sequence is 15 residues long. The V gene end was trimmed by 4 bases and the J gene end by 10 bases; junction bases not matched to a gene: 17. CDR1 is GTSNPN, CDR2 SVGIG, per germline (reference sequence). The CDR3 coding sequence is TGTGCCTGGAATCTAGGGGTGACAGGGGCCGGGGGAGCTTTCTTT. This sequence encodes CAWNLGVTGAGGAFF.

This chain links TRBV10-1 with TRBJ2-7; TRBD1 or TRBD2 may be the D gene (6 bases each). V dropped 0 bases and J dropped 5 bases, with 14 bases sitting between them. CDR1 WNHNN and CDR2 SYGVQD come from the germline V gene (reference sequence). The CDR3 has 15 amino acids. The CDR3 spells CASSESKQGGDEQYF. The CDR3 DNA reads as TGCGCCAGCAGTGAGTCGAAACAGGGCGGGGACGAGCAGTACTTC.

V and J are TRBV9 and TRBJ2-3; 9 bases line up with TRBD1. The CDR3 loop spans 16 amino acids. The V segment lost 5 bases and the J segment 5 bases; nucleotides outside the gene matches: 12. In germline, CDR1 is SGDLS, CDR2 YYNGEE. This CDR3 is CASSSSGTGPRDTQYF. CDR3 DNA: TGTGCCAGCAGTTCGTCCGGGACAGGGCCTAGAGATACGCAGTATTTT.

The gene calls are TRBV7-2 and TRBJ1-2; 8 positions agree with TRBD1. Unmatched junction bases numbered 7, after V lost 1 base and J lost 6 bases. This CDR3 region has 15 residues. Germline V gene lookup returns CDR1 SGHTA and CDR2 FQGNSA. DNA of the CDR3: TGTGCCAGCAGCTTAGGATCAGGGGGCATGGATGGCTACACCTTC. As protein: CASSLGSGGMDGYTF. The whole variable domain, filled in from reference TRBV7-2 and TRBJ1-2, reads GAGVSQSPSNKVTEKGKDVELRCDPISGHTALYWYRQSLGQGLEFLIYFQGNSAPDKSGLPSDRFSAERTGGSVSTLTIQRTQQEDSAVYLCASSLGSGGMDGYTFGSGTRLTVV.

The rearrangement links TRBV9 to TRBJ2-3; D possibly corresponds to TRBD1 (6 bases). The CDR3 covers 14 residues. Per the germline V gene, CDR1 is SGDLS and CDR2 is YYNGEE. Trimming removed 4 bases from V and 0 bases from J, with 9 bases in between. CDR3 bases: TGTGCCAGCAGCCCGGGACATAGCACAGATACGCAGTATTTT. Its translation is CASSPGHSTDTQYF.

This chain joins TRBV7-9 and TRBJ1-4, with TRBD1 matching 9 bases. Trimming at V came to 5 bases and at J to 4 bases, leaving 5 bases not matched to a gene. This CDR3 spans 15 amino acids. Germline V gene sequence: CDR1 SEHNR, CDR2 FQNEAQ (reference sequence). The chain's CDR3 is CASSQGTGYNEKLFF. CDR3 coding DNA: TGTGCCAGCAGCCAGGGGACAGGGTATAATGAAAAACTGTTTTTT.

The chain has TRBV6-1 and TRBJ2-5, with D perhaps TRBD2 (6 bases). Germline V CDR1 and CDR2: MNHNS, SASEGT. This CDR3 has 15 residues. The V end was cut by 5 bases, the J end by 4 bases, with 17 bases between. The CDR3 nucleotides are TGTGCCAGCAGTCCCCGACTAGTCCTGGGAGAGACCCAGTACTTC. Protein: CASSPRLVLGETQYF.

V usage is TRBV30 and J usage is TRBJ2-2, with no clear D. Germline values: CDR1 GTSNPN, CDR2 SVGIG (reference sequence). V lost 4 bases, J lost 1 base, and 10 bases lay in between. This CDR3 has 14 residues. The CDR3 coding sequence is TGTGCCTGGAATAGGCTCCGGAACACCGGGGAGCTGTTTTTT. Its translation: CAWNRLRNTGELFF.

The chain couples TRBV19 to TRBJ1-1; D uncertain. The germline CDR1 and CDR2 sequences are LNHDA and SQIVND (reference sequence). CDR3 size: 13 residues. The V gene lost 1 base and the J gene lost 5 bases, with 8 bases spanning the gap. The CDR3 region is CASSIGRWTEAFF. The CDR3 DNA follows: TGTGCCAGTAGTATAGGAAGATGGACTGAAGCTTTCTTT. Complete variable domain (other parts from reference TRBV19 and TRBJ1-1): DGGITQSPKYLFRKEGQNVTLSCEQNLNHDAMYWYRQDPGQGLRLIYYSQIVNDFQKGDIAEGYSVSREKKESFPLTVTSAQKNPTAFYLCASSIGRWTEAFFGQGTRLTVV.

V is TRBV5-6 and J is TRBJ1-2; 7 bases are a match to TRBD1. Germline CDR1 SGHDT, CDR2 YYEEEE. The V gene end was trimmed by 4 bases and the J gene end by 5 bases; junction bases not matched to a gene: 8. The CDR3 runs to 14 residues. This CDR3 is CASSRTGSVYGYTF. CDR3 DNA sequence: TGTGCCAGCAGCCGGACAGGTTCCGTTTATGGCTACACCTTC.

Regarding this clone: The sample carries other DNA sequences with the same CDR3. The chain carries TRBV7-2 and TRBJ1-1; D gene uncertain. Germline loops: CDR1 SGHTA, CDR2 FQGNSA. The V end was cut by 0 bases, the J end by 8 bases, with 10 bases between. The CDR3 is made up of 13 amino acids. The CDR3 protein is CASSLAGPTEAFF. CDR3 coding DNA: TGTGCCAGCAGCTTAGCGGGCCCGACCGAAGCTTTCTTT.

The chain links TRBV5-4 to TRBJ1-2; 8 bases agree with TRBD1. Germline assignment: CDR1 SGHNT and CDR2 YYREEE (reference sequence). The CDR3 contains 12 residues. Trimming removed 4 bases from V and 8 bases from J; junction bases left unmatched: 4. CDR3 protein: CASSGQGGGYTF. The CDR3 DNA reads TGTGCCAGCAGCGGACAGGGTGGAGGCTACACCTTC.

CDR3 nucleotide sequence: TGCGCCAGCAACCCTGGGACAGGGGGCCACGAGCAGTACTTC. This codes for CASNPGTGGHEQYF. The chain uses TRBV5-1 and TRBJ2-7; 12 bases agree with TRBD1. Losses at the gene ends were 6 bases for V and 5 bases for J; bases not matched to a gene: 6. The CDR3 length is 14 residues. The V gene's germline CDR1 is SGHRS and CDR2 YFSETQ. Drawing the rest from reference TRBV5-1 and TRBJ2-7, the complete variable domain is KAGVTQTPRYLIKTRGQQVTLSCSPISGHRSVSWYQQTPGQGLQFLFEYFSETQRNKGNFPGRFSGRQFSNSRSEMNVSTLELGDSALYLCASNPGTGGHEQYFGPGTRLTVT.

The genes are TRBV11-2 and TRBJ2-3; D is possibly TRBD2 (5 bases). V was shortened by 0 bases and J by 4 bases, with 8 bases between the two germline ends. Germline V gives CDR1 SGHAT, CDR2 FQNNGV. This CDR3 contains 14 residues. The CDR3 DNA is TGTGCCAGCAGCTTAGACGGACTTTCAGATACGCAGTATTTT. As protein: CASSLDGLSDTQYF.

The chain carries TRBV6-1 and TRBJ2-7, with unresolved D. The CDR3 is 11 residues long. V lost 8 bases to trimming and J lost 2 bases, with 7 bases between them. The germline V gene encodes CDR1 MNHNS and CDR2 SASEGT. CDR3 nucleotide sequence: TGTGCCAGCGCCACGGCCTACGAGCAGTACTTC. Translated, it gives CASATAYEQYF.

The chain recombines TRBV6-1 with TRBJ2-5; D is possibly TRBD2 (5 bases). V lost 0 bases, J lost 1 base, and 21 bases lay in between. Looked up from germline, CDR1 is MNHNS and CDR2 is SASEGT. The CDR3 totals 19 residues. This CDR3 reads CASSEATGKVLLFQETQYF. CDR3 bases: TGTGCCAGCAGTGAAGCCACCGGGAAGGTTCTTTTATTCCAAGAGACCCAGTACTTC.